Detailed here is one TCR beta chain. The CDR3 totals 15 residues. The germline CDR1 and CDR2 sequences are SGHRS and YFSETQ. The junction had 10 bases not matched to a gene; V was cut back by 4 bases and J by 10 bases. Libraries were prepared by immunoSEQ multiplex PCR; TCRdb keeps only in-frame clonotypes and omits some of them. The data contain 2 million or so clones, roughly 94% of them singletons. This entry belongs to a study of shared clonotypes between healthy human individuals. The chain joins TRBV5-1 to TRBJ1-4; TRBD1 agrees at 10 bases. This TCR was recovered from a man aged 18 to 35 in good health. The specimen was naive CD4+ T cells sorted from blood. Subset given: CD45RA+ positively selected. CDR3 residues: CASSPDRGSMAKLFF. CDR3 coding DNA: TGCGCCAGCAGCCCGGACAGGGGGTCTATGGCAAAACTGTTTTTT.